Described below is a single T cell receptor beta chain sequence and its context. Its antigen is unidentified. The data originate from a study of T cells in localized non-small cell lung cancer. CDR3 size: 12 residues. The germline V gene encodes CDR1 SQVTM and CDR2 ANQGSEA. Trimming at V came to 2 bases and at J to 6 bases, leaving 3 bases not matched to a gene. Study-level findings and limits: The study linked higher blood T cell density to longer overall survival.

Atypia-free adjacent lung came from at least 2 cm beyond the tumor margin. Clones were sequenced by immunoSEQ multiplex PCR, and TCRdb holds only the in-frame ones, with some missing. The sample gives some 1,900 clones, under 30% of which show up once; about a tenth is in the top ten. The starting material was normal lung tissue next to the tumor, obtained before any cancer treatment. The chain uses TRBV29-1 and TRBJ2-7; 8 nucleotides line up with TRBD1. This receptor was identified in a female donor of 60 years or more with stage I lung adenocarcinoma. The CDR3 loop reads CSVELTGVEQYF. The DNA for the CDR3 is TGCAGCGTTGAACTGACAGGGGTCGAGCAGTACTTC.